Here is one T cell receptor beta chain with its context. The antigen is not known. This sample was taken from a study of cytomegalovirus exposure and HLA in healthy donors. Study-level findings and limits: TCR beta chain V- and J-gene trimming was linked, in a later analysis, to a missense variant in DCLRE1C. Solely CMV serostatus was available to characterize immune exposure.

The PCR contained 60 Vbeta and 13 Jbeta primers. Profiled with immunoSEQ multiplex PCR; TCRdb holds only in-frame clones, not every one. The sample has about 120,000 clones, roughly 9% seen once; the top ten hold 6% to 7.5%. This receptor was identified in a woman aged 35 to 49 in good health and CMV-seropositive. The sample comprised PBMCs.

CDR3 sequence (DNA): TGTGCCAGCACGCGACAGGCCTCTGGGGCCAACGTCCTGACTTTC. Encoded protein: CASTRQASGANVLTF. This chain joins TRBV6-5 and TRBJ2-6; D perhaps matches TRBD1 (6 bases). The CDR3 runs 15 residues. CDR1 is MNHEY, CDR2 SVGAGI, per germline. With 7 bases removed from V and 0 bases from J, the gap between germline ends came to 10 bases.